This T cell receptor (beta chain) was sequenced during a study of blood T cells in healthy people across ages. The germline gives CDR1 DFQATT, CDR2 SNEGSKA (reference sequence). This CDR3 spans 13 amino acids. The ends were cut back, 6 bases at V and 4 bases at J, with 15 bases in the middle. Using a J-beta primer mix together with a sample-barcoded 5' primer, a second PCR was run for roughly 6 to 11 cycles. TCRdb re-called the 5' RACE reads with MiXCR, one entry per CDR3 protein. Of 1.4 million or so distinct CDR3 sequences detected, about 42% appear once; the ten largest clones hold over 3.5%. This clonotype was detected only a few times. Its antigen is not known. Study-wide findings and caveats: Unsorted PBMCs prevented conclusive naive versus antigen-experienced comparison.

V and J are TRBV20-1 and TRBJ1-2; D possibly corresponds to TRBD1 (5 bases). The receptor comes from a woman aged 18-30 years in good health. Sequencing was performed on blood. CDR3 protein: CSASVGEGYGYTF. DNA of the CDR3: TGCAGTGCATCAGTGGGGGAAGGCTATGGCTACACCTTC.